This entry lists 11 T cell receptor beta chains sequenced from one sample in a study of radiotherapy plus CTLA-4 blockade in lung cancer. Only in-frame clones appear in the TCRdb table, and some are missing; sequencing was by immunoSEQ multiplex PCR. The table records approximately 57,000 clones, 70% to 85% of them present only once. The sample in question was peripheral blood, obtained from a patient treated with radiotherapy plus ipilimumab. The receptors shown here come from a human donor with non-small cell lung cancer whose response to radiotherapy plus ipilimumab could not be evaluated.

The chain is built from TRBV7-2 and TRBJ2-7, with 8 bases identical to TRBD2. The CDR3 sequence is 15 residues long. The V gene's germline CDR1 is SGHTA and CDR2 FQGNSA. V gave up 6 bases and J gave up 5 bases; unmatched junction bases: 12. The CDR3 loop is CASSSRGGLGNEQYF. CDR3 bases: TGTGCCAGCAGTTCCCGGGGGGGTTTGGGGAACGAGCAGTACTTC.

This chain connects TRBV10-2 to TRBJ2-7; a possible D gene is TRBD2 (6 bases). V lost 6 bases to trimming and J lost 9 bases, with 15 bases between them. Germline values: CDR1 WSHSY, CDR2 SAAADI. This CDR3 contains 12 residues. The CDR3: CASRGEEVRQYF. The DNA of the CDR3 is TGCGCCAGCAGGGGGGAGGAGGTTAGGCAGTACTTC.

The chain joins TRBV5-6 to TRBJ1-2, with 8 bases matching TRBD1. The V gene's germline CDR1 is SGHDT and CDR2 YYEEEE. Trimming took 3 bases from V and 4 from J; bases not matched to a gene: 5. There are 14 residues in the CDR3. CDR3 nucleotides: TGTGCCAGCAGCTCAACAGGGGGGAGCTATGGCTACACCTTC. Translated, it gives CASSSTGGSYGYTF.

The chain carries TRBV7-2 and TRBJ2-3, with D perhaps TRBD2 (6 bases). V was pared by 5 bases and J by 0 bases, with 18 bases between. Germline values: CDR1 SGHTA, CDR2 FQGNSA. CDR3 size: 17 residues. The CDR3 reads CASSPHSGWASTDTQYF. As DNA, the CDR3 is TGTGCCAGCAGCCCCCATAGCGGATGGGCTAGCACAGATACGCAGTATTTT.

This clone was found once. The chain couples TRBV6-1 to TRBJ1-3; the D gene is possibly TRBD1 (5 bases). The V gene lost 7 bases and the J gene lost 7 bases, with 11 bases spanning the gap. The CDR3 is 12 residues long. CDR1 and CDR2 from the germline V gene are MNHNS and SASEGT. Here the CDR3 reads CASNGRGNTIYF. In nucleotides, the CDR3 is TGTGCCAGCAACGGGCGGGGGAACACCATATATTTT.

The gene calls are TRBV6-6 and TRBJ1-1, with 8 bases lining up with TRBD1. This CDR3 spans 15 amino acids. V shed 7 bases, J shed 0 bases, and the junction held 7 bases outside the gene matches. CDR1 is MNHNY, CDR2 SVGAGI, per germline (reference sequence). The CDR3 DNA is TGTGCCAGCACGGGGACAGGTATTATGAACACTGAAGCTTTCTTT. It encodes CASTGTGIMNTEAFF.

This clone came up a few times. This chain connects TRBV5-5 to TRBJ2-7, with D perhaps matching TRBD1 (6 bases). This CDR3 region has 15 residues. Deletions cut 0 bases from V and 3 bases from J, with 13 bases between. Germline CDR1 is SGHKS and CDR2 is YYEKEE (reference sequence). For the CDR3, the DNA is TGTGCCAGCAGCTTGGTGGACAGCCGCTACTACGAGCAGTACTTC. Its protein product is CASSLVDSRYYEQYF.

The chain is built from TRBV4-3 and TRBJ2-7, with 10 bases lining up with TRBD1. Germline V gene data show CDR1 as LGHNA and CDR2 as YSLEER. The CDR3 is 14 amino acids. Trimming cost V 4 bases and J 6 bases; bases outside gene matches: 6. Here the CDR3 reads CASSPGTGVIEQYF. CDR3 DNA: TGCGCCAGCAGCCCCGGGACAGGGGTTATCGAGCAGTACTTC.

The rearrangement joins TRBV5-4 to TRBJ2-7; TRBD2 aligns across 12 bases. The CDR3 extends over 16 amino acids. With 3 bases clipped from V and 8 bases from J, the junction kept 12 bases outside the gene matches. Germline assignment: CDR1 SGHNT and CDR2 YYREEE (reference sequence). As DNA, the CDR3 is TGTGCCAGCAGCTCCGGGACTAGCGGGTACCCTATCAAGCAGTACTTC. Translated, it gives CASSSGTSGYPIKQYF.

This chain connects TRBV7-8 to TRBJ1-1; tentatively, D is TRBD1 (5 bases). The V gene lost 1 base and the J gene lost 5 bases, with 11 bases spanning the gap. The CDR3 runs 14 residues. CDR1 SGHVS and CDR2 FQNEAQ come from the germline V gene. For the CDR3, the DNA is TGTGCCAGCAGCTTAGTAGAGCGGGGGACTGAAGCTTTCTTT. It encodes CASSLVERGTEAFF.

The chain links TRBV9 to TRBJ2-1; 9 bases agree with TRBD1. In germline, CDR1 is SGDLS, CDR2 YYNGEE. The CDR3 runs to 15 residues. J gave up 8 bases and V 0 bases, and 6 bases lay outside the gene matches. CDR3 amino acids: CASSVGPGQGDEQFF. The CDR3 DNA reads TGTGCCAGCAGCGTAGGCCCGGGACAGGGAGATGAGCAGTTCTTC. The entire variable domain, with the rest obtained from reference TRBV9 and TRBJ2-1, is as follows: DSGVTQTPKHLITATGQRVTLRCSPRSGDLSVYWYQQSLDQGLQFLIQYYNGEERAKGNILERFSAQQFPDLHSELNLSSLELGDSALYFCASSVGPGQGDEQFFGPGTRLTVL.